The rows below give T cell receptor beta chains drawn from one sample of a study of post-analysis software for immune sequencing data. TCRdb passed the PCR reads through MiXCR, listing each CDR3 protein once. Of 750,000 to 950,000 distinct CDR3 sequences in the sample, approximately 53% were seen once. Input material: blood. Receptors originate from a girl between 5 and 17 years old with multiple sclerosis. Each CDR3 is given with its conserved first and last residue. D genes are given only for firm matches. Clone size, where shown, is once, few, many, or a class for clones that have expanded.

V,size,J,D,CDR3,DNA
TRBV5-8,-,TRBJ2-3,TRBD2,CASSPTSGSADTQYF,TGTGCCAGCAGCCCGACTAGCGGGAGTGCAGATACGCAGTATTTT
TRBV6-4,-,TRBJ2-2,-,CASSNSSTGELFF,TGTGCCAGCAGTAACTCTAGCACCGGGGAGCTGTTTTTT
TRBV20-1,-,TRBJ2-7,TRBD1,CSAPRQGYSYEQYF,TGCAGTGCACCCCGACAGGGATACTCCTACGAGCAGTACTTC
TRBV7-9,-,TRBJ2-3,-,CASSFKEFTDTQYF,TGTGCCAGCAGCTTTAAAGAATTTACAGATACGCAGTATTTT
TRBV7-9,-,TRBJ2-7,TRBD2,CASSPTSGATYEQYF,TGTGCCAGCAGTCCTACTAGCGGGGCAACCTACGAGCAGTACTTC
TRBV5-1,-,TRBJ2-3,-,CASSITSSSTDTQYF,TGCGCCAGCAGCATAACCAGCTCTAGCACAGATACGCAGTATTTT
TRBV5-1,-,TRBJ1-2,-,CAGSLDVTGSYGYTF,TGCGCCGGCAGCTTGGATGTAACAGGCTCTTATGGCTACACCTTC
TRBV2,-,TRBJ2-7,-,CASKYDSQKDYEQYF,TGTGCCAGCAAGTATGACAGTCAAAAGGACTACGAGCAGTACTTC
TRBV7-8,few,TRBJ2-5,TRBD1,CASSPGTGGLETQYF,TGTGCCAGCAGCCCTGGGACAGGAGGCCTCGAGACCCAGTACTTC
TRBV18,-,TRBJ1-2,-,CASSLERKANYGYTF,TGTGCCAGCTCACTCGAGAGGAAAGCTAACTATGGCTACACCTTC
TRBV5-1,-,TRBJ2-7,-,CASSFRGHYEQYF,TGCGCCAGCAGCTTTAGAGGCCATTACGAGCAGTACTTC
TRBV6-2/TRBV6-3,-,TRBJ2-7,-,CASSTRDFRSYEQYF,TGTGCCAGCAGCACCCGGGATTTTCGCTCCTACGAGCAGTACTTC
TRBV7-9,-,TRBJ1-5,TRBD1,CASSLDRGQNQPQHF,TGTGCCAGCAGCTTAGACAGGGGGCAAAATCAGCCCCAGCATTTT
TRBV5-1,-,TRBJ2-7,-,CATALTGNHEQYF,TGCGCCACTGCACTTACAGGGAACCACGAGCAGTACTTC
TRBV24-1,-,TRBJ2-7,-,CATSVDYEQYF,TGTGCCACCAGTGTAGACTACGAGCAGTACTTC
TRBV15,-,TRBJ2-1,TRBD1,CATSVNRGSYYNEQFF,TGTGCCACCAGCGTAAACAGGGGGTCGTACTACAATGAGCAGTTCTTC